Listed here are 25 T cell receptor beta chains from one sample, sequenced in a study of shared clonotypes between healthy human individuals. Assay: immunoSEQ multiplex PCR; the TCRdb copy retains only in-frame clones and omits some. The profile covers roughly 450,000 clones, with less than 85% appearing a single time and roughly 13% taken by the ten largest. The sample comprised PBMCs. These receptors all stem from a woman aged 40 to 49 in good health. Some clones in this sample may be carry-over from other donors' samples.

The gene calls are TRBV6-5 and TRBJ2-7; D is perhaps TRBD2 (6 bases). The germline V gene has CDR1 MNHEY and CDR2 SVGAGI. Trimming cost V 6 bases and J 6 bases, with 12 bases left between them. This CDR3 region has 12 residues. DNA of the CDR3: TGTGCCAGCAGCTCCGGGACTCGCGAGCAGTACTTC. Encoded protein: CASSSGTREQYF.

The rearrangement uses TRBV4-3 and TRBJ2-2; D unresolved. V was trimmed by 1 base and J by 6 bases, leaving 15 bases between them. The CDR3 covers 16 residues. In germline, CDR1 is LGHNA, CDR2 YSLEER. The CDR3 spells CASSQGSGGPAGELFF. CDR3 DNA sequence: TGCGCCAGCAGCCAAGGGTCGGGTGGCCCCGCCGGGGAGCTGTTTTTT.

The chain has TRBV7-2 and TRBJ1-2, with 9 nucleotides matching TRBD1. The CDR3 sequence is 14 residues long. Per the germline V gene, CDR1 is SGHTA and CDR2 is FQGNSA. After removal of 5 bases from V and 5 bases from J, the junction contained 6 bases not matched to a gene. For the CDR3, the DNA is TGTGCCAGCAGCAAAGACGGGACAGGGTATGGCTACACCTTC. Amino acid sequence: CASSKDGTGYGYTF.

The chain carries TRBV7-9 and TRBJ1-1; D remains ambiguous. Germline CDR1 SEHNR, CDR2 FQNEAQ (reference sequence). This CDR3 is built from 15 residues. The V end lost 3 bases, the J end lost 3 bases, and 14 bases lay between the germline ends. The DNA for the CDR3 is TGTGCCAGCAGCTTTCGGACGGGGAGGGACACTGAAGCTTTCTTT. The encoded protein is CASSFRTGRDTEAFF.

The chain joins TRBV5-8 to TRBJ2-7; tentatively, D is TRBD1 (5 bases). CDR1 SGHTS and CDR2 YDEGEE come from the germline V gene. This CDR3 has 15 amino acids. Trimming removed 0 bases from V and 3 bases from J, with 13 bases in between. In DNA, the CDR3 is TGTGCCAGCAGCTTGGGACAGAGTTTCCACTACGAGCAGTACTTC. Its protein is CASSLGQSFHYEQYF.

The rearrangement joins TRBV18 to TRBJ2-1; a weak D match, TRBD2 (6 bases). V was clipped by 6 bases and J by 9 bases, with 18 bases between them. CDR3 length equals 14 residues. Germline values: CDR1 KGHSH, CDR2 LQKENI. The DNA for the CDR3 is TGTGCCAGCTCCCGGAGGACGGGAGACGGTGAGCAGTTCTTC. It yields the protein CASSRRTGDGEQFF.

The J gene is TRBJ2-7, the V gene TRBV4-3, with D uncertain. CDR3 length: 14 residues. V lost 0 bases to trimming and J lost 7 bases, with 13 bases between them. CDR1 is LGHNA, CDR2 YSLEER, per germline. DNA of the CDR3: TGCGCCAGCAGCCAAGACGGCGACCTGAGGGAGCAGTACTTC. Its protein is CASSQDGDLREQYF.

The CDR3 protein is CASRGDPDTQYF. The CDR3, as DNA: TGTGCCAGCAGAGGGGACCCAGATACGCAGTATTTT. V gene TRBV28 combines with J gene TRBJ2-3; D possibly uses TRBD1 or TRBD2 (5 bases each). The germline V gene encodes CDR1 MDHEN and CDR2 SYDVKM. The CDR3 has 12 amino acids. The germline V and J ends were trimmed by 6 bases and 4 bases, with 8 bases remaining between them.

The chain carries TRBV7-3 and TRBJ2-2; D gene unclear. The CDR3 consists of 12 residues. Per the germline V gene, CDR1 is SGHTA and CDR2 is FQGTGA. V lost 4 bases to trimming and J lost 4 bases, with 4 bases between them. CDR3 region: CASSSATGELFF. CDR3 in DNA: TGTGCCAGCAGCTCGGCCACCGGGGAGCTGTTTTTT.

The V and J genes are TRBV2 and TRBJ2-1; the match to TRBD2 covers 8 bases. Trimming cost V 4 bases and J 8 bases; bases outside gene matches: 13. Germline CDR1 SNHLY, CDR2 FYNNEI. This CDR3 region has 16 residues. CDR3 sequence reads: CASSGEGGGKRDEQFF. The CDR3 DNA sequence: TGTGCCAGCAGTGGAGAGGGCGGGGGGAAGCGGGATGAGCAGTTCTTC.

The gene calls are TRBV18 and TRBJ1-1, with a weak D call TRBD1 (6 bases). The CDR3 covers 15 residues. Germline V gives CDR1 KGHSH, CDR2 LQKENI. Between the trimmed V and J ends, which lost 4 bases and 4 bases, there was a span of 16 bases. CDR3 protein: CASSLSEGGGTEAFF. The CDR3 DNA reads as TGTGCCAGCTCACTTTCTGAGGGGGGAGGCACTGAAGCTTTCTTT.

The CDR3 nucleotides are TGTGCCAGCGCCATTGGTCAGCCCCAGCATTTT. Translated, it gives CASAIGQPQHF. The V gene is TRBV19, the J gene TRBJ1-5, with unresolved D. The length of the CDR3 is 11 residues. Per the germline V gene, CDR1 is LNHDA and CDR2 is SQIVND (reference sequence). Trimming left V 9 bases short and J 6 bases short, with 9 bases between. Full variable domain (rest looked up from reference TRBV19 and TRBJ1-5): DGGITQSPKYLFRKEGQNVTLSCEQNLNHDAMYWYRQDPGQGLRLIYYSQIVNDFQKGDIAEGYSVSREKKESFPLTVTSAQKNPTAFYLCASAIGQPQHFGDGTRLSIL.

The table lists this clone with many counts. CDR3 sequence (DNA): TGCAGCGTTGAATTGGGGGGACTAGCGGGAGTCTACAATGAGCAGTTCTTC. It specifies CSVELGGLAGVYNEQFF. The chain combines TRBV29-1 with TRBJ2-1, with 14 bases aligning to TRBD2. The CDR3 spans 17 residues. V was clipped by 2 bases and J by 3 bases; unmatched bases: 6. From germline, CDR1 is SQVTM and CDR2 ANQGSEA.

The chain combines TRBV30 with TRBJ2-7; D is unclear. Germline V lookup: CDR1 GTSNPN, CDR2 SVGIG (reference sequence). Trimming cost V 5 bases and J 0 bases, with 5 bases left between them. The CDR3 totals 11 residues. This chain's CDR3 is CAWHGSYEQYF. The CDR3 bases are TGTGCCTGGCATGGCTCCTACGAGCAGTACTTC.

This clone was counted only a few times. The chain is built from TRBV6-1 and TRBJ2-7; no clear D gene. The CDR3 has 12 amino acids. CDR1 is MNHNS, CDR2 SASEGT, per germline. Trimming shortened V by 4 bases and J by 4 bases, and 8 bases separated the two germline ends. CDR3 sequence (DNA): TGTGCCAGCAGTGCTCAGCGATACGAGCAGTACTTC. Protein: CASSAQRYEQYF.

The chain employs TRBV29-1 and TRBJ2-5, with 7 bases aligning to TRBD1. CDR3 size: 13 residues. CDR1 is SQVTM, CDR2 ANQGSEA, per germline. The V gene end was trimmed by 4 bases and the J gene end by 2 bases; junction bases not matched to a gene: 4. This CDR3 reads CSVGWGQQETQYF. In DNA form, the CDR3 reads TGCAGCGTTGGCTGGGGACAGCAAGAGACCCAGTACTTC.

The rearrangement links TRBV4-1 to TRBJ2-7; no firm D call. Germline assignment: CDR1 MGHRA and CDR2 YSYEKL. The CDR3 length is 15 residues. V was pared by 0 bases and J by 6 bases, with 15 bases between. The CDR3: CASSQESSRRSEQYF. DNA of the CDR3: TGCGCCAGCAGCCAAGAATCATCGCGGCGTTCCGAGCAGTACTTC.

As for this clone: This same CDR3 is encoded by further DNA sequences in the sample. CDR3 nucleotides: TGTGCCAGCAGCGTAGGTGGGGGGACCTACGAGCAGTACTTC. Protein: CASSVGGGTYEQYF. The rearrangement links TRBV9 to TRBJ2-7, with TRBD2 as a possible D gene (6 bases). Germline V gives CDR1 SGDLS, CDR2 YYNGEE. The V gene lost 0 bases and the J gene lost 2 bases, with 9 bases spanning the gap. The CDR3 runs 14 residues.

The chain combines TRBV19 with TRBJ2-7; 9 bases match TRBD1. Germline CDR1 reads LNHDA; CDR2 reads SQIVND (reference sequence). The CDR3 sequence is 14 residues long. Trimming at V came to 6 bases and at J to 0 bases, leaving 3 bases not matched to a gene. CDR3 in DNA: TGTGCCAGTAGCCGGGACAGGGCCTCCTACGAGCAGTACTTC. Protein product: CASSRDRASYEQYF.

This chain joins TRBV5-1 and TRBJ2-1, with 13 bases identical to TRBD2. CDR1 and CDR2 (germline): SGHRS, YFSETQ. The CDR3 totals 14 residues. Trimming at V came to 5 bases and at J to 9 bases, leaving 5 bases not matched to a gene. The CDR3 is CASSPGLAGVEQFF. CDR3 nucleotide sequence: TGCGCCAGCAGTCCAGGACTAGCGGGAGTTGAGCAGTTCTTC.

This chain joins TRBV21-1 and TRBJ2-2; the table names TRBD2, a call not compared with the DNA. TRBV21-1 is designated a pseudogene. The CDR3 runs 17 residues. The CDR3 nucleotides read TGTGCCAGCAGCTCAGCGGGTAGCAGCTCGAACACCGGGGAGCTGTTTTTT. Encoded protein: CASSSAGSSSNTGELFF.

In its sample, this clone was seen a few times. Other DNA variants within this sample encode the same CDR3. The chain couples TRBV10-3 to TRBJ1-3; TRBD1 is a possible D gene (6 bases). The CDR3 sequence is 14 residues long. The V gene lost 6 bases and the J gene lost 1 base, with 10 bases spanning the gap. The germline CDR1 and CDR2 sequences are ENHRY and SYGVKD. The CDR3 reads CAIRSDSSGNTIYF. CDR3 nucleotides: TGTGCCATCAGATCGGACAGTTCTGGAAACACCATATATTTT.

This chain links TRBV29-1 with TRBJ1-1; TRBD1 matches 8 bases. The germline V gene encodes CDR1 SQVTM and CDR2 ANQGSEA. V lost 2 bases to trimming and J lost 4 bases; unmatched junction nucleotides: 3. The CDR3 runs to 13 residues. The CDR3 DNA is TGCAGCGTTGAAACAGGGGGAGGCACTGAAGCTTTCTTT. Encoded protein: CSVETGGGTEAFF.

V usage is TRBV18 and J usage is TRBJ2-1, with TRBD2 matching over 13 bases. Germline V lookup: CDR1 KGHSH, CDR2 LQKENI. The CDR3 totals 14 residues. The junction had 3 bases not matched to a gene; V was cut back by 3 bases and J by 10 bases. CDR3 loop: CASSPGLAGEEQFF. For the CDR3, the DNA is TGTGCCAGCTCACCCGGACTAGCGGGAGAGGAGCAGTTCTTC.

The V and J genes are TRBV7-2 and TRBJ2-2, with D perhaps TRBD1 (6 bases). Trimming took off 4 bases at V and 2 bases at J, with 11 bases between the two ends. Germline V gene data show CDR1 as SGHTA and CDR2 as FQGNSA. This CDR3 comprises 15 residues. The CDR3 nucleotides read TGTGCCAGCAGCTCCTCGACAGGCAACACCGGGGAGCTGTTTTTT. This codes for CASSSSTGNTGELFF. Full variable domain (outside the CDR3, taken from reference TRBV7-2 and TRBJ2-2): GAGVSQSPSNKVTEKGKDVELRCDPISGHTALYWYRQSLGQGLEFLIYFQGNSAPDKSGLPSDRFSAERTGGSVSTLTIQRTQQEDSAVYLCASSSSTGNTGELFFGEGSRLTVL.